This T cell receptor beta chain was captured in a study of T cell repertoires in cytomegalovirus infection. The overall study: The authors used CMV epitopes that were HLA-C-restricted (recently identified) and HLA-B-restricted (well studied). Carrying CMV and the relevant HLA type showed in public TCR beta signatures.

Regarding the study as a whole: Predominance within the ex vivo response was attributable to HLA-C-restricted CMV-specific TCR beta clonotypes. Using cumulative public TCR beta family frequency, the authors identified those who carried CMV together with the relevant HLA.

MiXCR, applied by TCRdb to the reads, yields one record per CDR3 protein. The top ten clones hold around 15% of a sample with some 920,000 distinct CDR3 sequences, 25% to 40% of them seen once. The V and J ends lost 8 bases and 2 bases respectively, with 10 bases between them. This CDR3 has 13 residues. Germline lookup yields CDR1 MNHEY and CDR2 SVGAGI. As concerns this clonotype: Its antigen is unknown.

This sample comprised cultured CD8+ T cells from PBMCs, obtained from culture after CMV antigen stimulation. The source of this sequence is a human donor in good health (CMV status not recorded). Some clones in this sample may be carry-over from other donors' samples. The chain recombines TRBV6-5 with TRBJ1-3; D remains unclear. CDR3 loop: CASGLGPGNTIYF. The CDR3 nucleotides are TGTGCCAGCGGGTTGGGTCCTGGAAACACCATATATTTT.